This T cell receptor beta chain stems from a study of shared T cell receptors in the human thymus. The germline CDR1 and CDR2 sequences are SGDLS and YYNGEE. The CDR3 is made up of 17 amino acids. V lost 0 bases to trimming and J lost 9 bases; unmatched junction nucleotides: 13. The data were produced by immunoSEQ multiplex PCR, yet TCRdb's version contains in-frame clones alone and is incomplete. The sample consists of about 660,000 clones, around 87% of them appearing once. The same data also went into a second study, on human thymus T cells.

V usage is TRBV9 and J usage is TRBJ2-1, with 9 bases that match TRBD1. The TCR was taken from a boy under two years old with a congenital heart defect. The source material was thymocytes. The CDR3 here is CASSVAGTGKRSGEQFF. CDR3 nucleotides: TGTGCCAGCAGCGTAGCGGGGACAGGGAAGCGGAGTGGTGAGCAGTTCTTC.